These 14 T cell receptor beta chains share one sample of origin, sequenced in a study of blood T cells in healthy people across ages. Next came a second PCR, run for about 7 to 12 cycles, which used a sample-barcoded 5' primer along with a J-beta primer mix. TCRdb analysed the 5' RACE reads with MiXCR anew, one entry per CDR3 protein. The data show around 1,000,000 distinct CDR3 sequences, around two fifths seen once. Sequencing was performed on blood. These receptors were obtained from a young man in good health.

The table lists this clonotype with a few counts. The chain recombines TRBV20-1 with TRBJ1-4; unclear D gene. Per germline, CDR1 DFQATT and CDR2 SNEGSKA (reference sequence). The CDR3 has 11 amino acids. V was pared by 5 bases and J by 8 bases, with 9 bases between. CDR3 sequence (DNA): TGCAGTGCTGGCCCCCCCGAAAAACTGTTTTTT. It encodes CSAGPPEKLFF.

The DNA of the CDR3 is TGTGCCAGCAGCTTACGGTATGGGCAGCAAGAGACCCAGTACTTC. Amino acids: CASSLRYGQQETQYF. The rearrangement links TRBV7-2 to TRBJ2-5; D uncertain. This CDR3 is 15 amino acids long. Trimming took 2 bases from V and 2 from J, leaving 12 bases between them. CDR1 and CDR2 from the germline V gene are SGHTA and FQGNSA.

This sequence joins TRBV4-1 and TRBJ1-5; D possibly corresponds to TRBD1 (5 bases). CDR1 and CDR2 from the germline V gene are MGHRA and YSYEKL. This CDR3 has 16 amino acids. The V gene lost 0 bases and the J gene lost 0 bases, with 9 bases spanning the gap. The CDR3 here is CASSQDIRGSNQPQHF. CDR3 sequence (DNA): TGCGCCAGCAGCCAAGATATAAGGGGTAGCAATCAGCCCCAGCATTTT.

This clonotype was seen a few times. The chain recombines TRBV20-1 with TRBJ2-1; TRBD1 agrees at 7 bases. V lost 0 bases and J lost 4; bases outside the gene matches: 9. Germline loops: CDR1 DFQATT, CDR2 SNEGSKA (reference sequence). The CDR3 is made up of 16 amino acids. The CDR3 spells CSARDQGDTSYNEQFF. The CDR3 coding sequence is TGCAGTGCTAGAGATCAGGGGGACACCTCTTACAATGAGCAGTTCTTC.

CDR3 nucleotide sequence: TGTGCCAGCAGTTTCAGTGGCGGTGGTGAGCAGTTCTTC. Translation gives CASSFSGGGEQFF. V is TRBV12-3 or TRBV12-4 and J is TRBJ2-1, with unresolved D. This CDR3 is built from 13 residues. Trimming stripped 3 bases from V and 9 bases from J, with 12 bases between.

This clonotype came up a few times. The chain uses TRBV10-2 and TRBJ2-4; D gene unclear. CDR3 length: 13 amino acids. CDR1 is WSHSY and CDR2 is SAAADI in the germline V gene. The V gene lost 6 bases and the J gene lost 1 base, with 7 bases spanning the gap. CDR3 coding DNA: TGCGCCAGCAGGGAACAGGCCAAAAACATTCAGTACTTC. This translates into CASREQAKNIQYF.

The V call is TRBV4-3, the J call TRBJ2-4; possibly TRBD1 for D (6 bases). The V and J ends lost 4 bases and 0 bases respectively, with 13 bases between them. Germline CDR1 is LGHNA and CDR2 is YSLEER. This CDR3 region has 16 residues. In DNA form, the CDR3 reads TGCGCCAGCAGCCCGCAGGGGTGGGGAGCCAAAAACATTCAGTACTTC. As protein: CASSPQGWGAKNIQYF.

Details on this clonotype: Mismatch with germline at one junction end may stem from a read error. The J gene is TRBJ1-1, the V gene TRBV20-1, with 8 bases aligning to TRBD1. From germline, CDR1 is DFQATT and CDR2 SNEGSKA (reference sequence). CDR3 length equals 15 residues. CDR3 nucleotides: TGCAGTGCTAGACCAGGGGGCATCCCTAACACTGAAGTTTTCTTT. It translates to CSARPGGIPNTEVFF.

The genes are TRBV20-1 and TRBJ2-5, with D possibly matching TRBD2 (7 bases). The V end lost 2 bases, the J end lost 11 bases, and 24 bases lay between the germline ends. The CDR3 is 15 residues long. In germline, CDR1 is DFQATT, CDR2 SNEGSKA (reference sequence). As DNA, the CDR3 is TGCAGTGCTAGAAACCTGGGGGGGACACTCAATGAGCAGTACTTC. It yields the protein CSARNLGGTLNEQYF.

This sequence joins TRBV7-6 and TRBJ1-1; no definite D call. The CDR3 spans 14 residues. The germline V gene encodes CDR1 SGHVS and CDR2 FNYEAQ. Trimming cost V 2 bases and J 10 bases, with 17 bases left between them. The CDR3: CASSLSAADRPAFF. DNA for the CDR3: TGTGCCAGCAGCTTAAGCGCGGCCGATAGGCCAGCTTTCTTT.

J is TRBJ1-6 and V is TRBV28; the match to TRBD1 covers 7 bases. The germline gives CDR1 MDHEN, CDR2 SYDVKM. CDR3 size: 14 residues. Trimming at V came to 6 bases and at J to 9 bases, leaving 8 bases not matched to a gene. CDR3 bases: TGTGCCAGCAGAGACGACAGGGCGGGTTCACCCCTCCACTTT. Encoded protein: CASRDDRAGSPLHF. The full variable domain, in which reference TRBV28 and TRBJ1-6 provide the parts outside the CDR3, is DVKVTQSSRYLVKRTGEKVFLECVQDMDHENMFWYRQDPGLGLRLIYFSYDVKMKEKGDIPEGYSVSREKKERFSLILESASTNQTSMYLCASRDDRAGSPLHFGNGTRLTVT.

The chain recombines TRBV25-1 with TRBJ1-1; D uncertain. Germline V gene data show CDR1 as MGHDK and CDR2 as SYGVNS. Deletions cut 10 bases from V and 1 base from J, with 7 bases between. There are 11 residues in the CDR3. As DNA, the CDR3 is TGTGCCAAAAACAGGAACACTGAAGCTTTCTTT. This translates into CAKNRNTEAFF.

CDR3 sequence (DNA): TGCGCCAGCTCCCGCGCAGGGATGAATGAAAAACTGTTTTTT. Its protein is CASSRAGMNEKLFF. The chain joins TRBV5-1 to TRBJ1-4; a weak D match, TRBD1 (5 bases). The CDR3 is 14 amino acids. Germline-derived CDR1 and CDR2 are SGHRS and YFSETQ. The ends were cut back, 7 bases at V and 5 bases at J, with 15 bases in the middle.

A word on this clonotype: A much larger clone lies one base from this, so it may be a read error. This chain connects TRBV29-1 to TRBJ2-1; D possibly corresponds to TRBD1 (6 bases). The V gene's germline CDR1 is SQVTM and CDR2 ANQGSEA. V was pared by 8 bases and J by 10 bases, with 18 bases between. There are 12 residues in the CDR3. The DNA for the CDR3 is TGCAGCACCCGGGACACGTCCTACGAGCAGTTCTTC. Its protein product is CSTRDTSYEQFF.